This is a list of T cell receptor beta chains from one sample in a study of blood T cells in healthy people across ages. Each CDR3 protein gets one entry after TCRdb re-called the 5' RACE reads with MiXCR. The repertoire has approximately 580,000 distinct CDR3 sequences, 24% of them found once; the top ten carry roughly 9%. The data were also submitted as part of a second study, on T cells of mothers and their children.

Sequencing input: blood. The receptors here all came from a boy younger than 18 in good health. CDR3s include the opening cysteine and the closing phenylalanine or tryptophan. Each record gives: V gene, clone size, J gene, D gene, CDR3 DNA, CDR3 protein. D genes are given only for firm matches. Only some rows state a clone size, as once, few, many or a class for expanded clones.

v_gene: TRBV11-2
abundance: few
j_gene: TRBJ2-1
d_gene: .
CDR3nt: TGTGCCAGCAGCCCTTTCTTAGGGACTCCATTTCGGCGGTCCTACAATGAGCAGTTCTTC
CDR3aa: CASSPFLGTPFRRSYNEQFF

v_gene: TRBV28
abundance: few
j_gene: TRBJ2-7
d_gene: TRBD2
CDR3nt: TGTGCCAGCAGCCCCTCTCAGACGGGGAGGGCAGGGTACGAGCAGTACTTC
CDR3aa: CASSPSQTGRAGYEQYF

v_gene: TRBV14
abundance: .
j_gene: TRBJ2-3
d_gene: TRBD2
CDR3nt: TGTGCCAGCAGCCGAAGAAATTTAGCGGGGGTTACAGATACGCAGTATTTT
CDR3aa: CASSRRNLAGVTDTQYF

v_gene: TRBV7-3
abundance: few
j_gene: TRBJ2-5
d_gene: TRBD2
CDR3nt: TGTGCCAGCAGCTTAATGGGGGTTCTTAGCGGGAGATGGGAAGAGACCCAGTACTTC
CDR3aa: CASSLMGVLSGRWEETQYF

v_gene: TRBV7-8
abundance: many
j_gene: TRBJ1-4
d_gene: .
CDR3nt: TGTGCCAGCAGCTTATTTTCGGGGAATAATGAAAAACTGTTTTTT
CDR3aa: CASSLFSGNNEKLFF

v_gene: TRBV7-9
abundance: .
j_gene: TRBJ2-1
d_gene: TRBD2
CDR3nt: TGTGCCAGCAGTCAGGGCGGGAGTTTTAACAATGAGCAGTTCTTC
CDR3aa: CASSQGGSFNNEQFF

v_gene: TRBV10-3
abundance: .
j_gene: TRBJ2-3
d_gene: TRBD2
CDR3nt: TGTGCCATCGGGGGGGACTACACAGATACGCAGTATTTT
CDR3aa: CAIGGDYTDTQYF

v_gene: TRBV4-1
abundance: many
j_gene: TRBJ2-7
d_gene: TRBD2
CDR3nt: TGCGCCAGCAGCCAAGATACTGGGACTAGCGGATACGAGCAGTACTTC
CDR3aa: CASSQDTGTSGYEQYF

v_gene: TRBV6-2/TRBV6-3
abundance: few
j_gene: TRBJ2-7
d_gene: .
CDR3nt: TGTGCCAGCAGCTACCGCGATTGGCTGACCTACGAGCAGTACTTC
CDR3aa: CASSYRDWLTYEQYF

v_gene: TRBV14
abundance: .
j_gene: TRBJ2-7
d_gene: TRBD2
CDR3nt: TGTGCCAGCAGCCAAGCAAGGGACTACTCCTACGAGCAGTACTTC
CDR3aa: CASSQARDYSYEQYF

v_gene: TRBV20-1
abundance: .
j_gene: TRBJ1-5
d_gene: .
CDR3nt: TGCAGTGCTGATAAGACTGCTAGCAATCAGCCCCAGCATTTT
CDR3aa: CSADKTASNQPQHF

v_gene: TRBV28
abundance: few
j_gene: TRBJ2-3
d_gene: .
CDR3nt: TGTGCCAGCAGTTTAGAGGGTGAGACAGATACGCAGTATTTT
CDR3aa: CASSLEGETDTQYF

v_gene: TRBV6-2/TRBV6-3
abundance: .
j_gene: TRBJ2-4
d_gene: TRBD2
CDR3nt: TGTGCCAGCAGCCCCGGGACTAGCGGGACGAATGAGTACTTC
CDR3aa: CASSPGTSGTNEYF

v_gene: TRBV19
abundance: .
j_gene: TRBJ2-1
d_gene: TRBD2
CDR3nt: TGTGCCAGTAGTATCGGACTAGCAAGGGAGCAGTTCTTC
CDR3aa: CASSIGLAREQFF

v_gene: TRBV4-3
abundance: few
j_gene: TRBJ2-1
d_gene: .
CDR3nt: TGCGCCAACAGCCAAGATAGGGGAACTGGCTACAATGAGCAGTTCTTC
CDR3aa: CANSQDRGTGYNEQFF

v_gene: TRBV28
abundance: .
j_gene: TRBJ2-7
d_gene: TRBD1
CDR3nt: TGTGCCAGCAGTTTATACCAGACAGGGTCCCACGAGCAGTACTTC
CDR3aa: CASSLYQTGSHEQYF

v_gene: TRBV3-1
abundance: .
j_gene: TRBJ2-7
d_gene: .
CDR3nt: TGTGCCAGCAGCCATAGTCCACTCCTTTCCTACGAGCAGTACTTC
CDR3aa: CASSHSPLLSYEQYF

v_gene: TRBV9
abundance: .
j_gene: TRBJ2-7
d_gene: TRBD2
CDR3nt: TGTGCCAGCAGCGTAGAGGTAGCGGGGTTTTCCGAGCAGTACTTC
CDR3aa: CASSVEVAGFSEQYF

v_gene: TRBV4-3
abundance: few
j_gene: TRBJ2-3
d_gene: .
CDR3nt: TGCGCCAGCAGGCCCAGGGGGGCCGGGACAGATACGCAGTATTTT
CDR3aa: CASRPRGAGTDTQYF

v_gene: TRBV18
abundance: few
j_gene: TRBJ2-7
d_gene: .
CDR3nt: TGTGCCAGCTCACCACGGCGGGGGCTCGAGCAGTACTTC
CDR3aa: CASSPRRGLEQYF

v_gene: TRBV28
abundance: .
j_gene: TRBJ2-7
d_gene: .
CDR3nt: TGTGCCAGCAGTTTATGGGCGATGGACGAGCAGTACTTC
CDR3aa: CASSLWAMDEQYF

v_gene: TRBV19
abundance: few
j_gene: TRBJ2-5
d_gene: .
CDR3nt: TGTGCCAGTAGTATGAGTGAGACCCAGTACTTC
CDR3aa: CASSMSETQYF

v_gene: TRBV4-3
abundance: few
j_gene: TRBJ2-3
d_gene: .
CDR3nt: TGCGCCCGCAGCCAAGTTGGGCAGGGCACAGATACGCAGTATTTT
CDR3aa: CARSQVGQGTDTQYF

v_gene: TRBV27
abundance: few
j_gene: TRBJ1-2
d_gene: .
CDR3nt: TGTGCCAGCAGTTTTGGGGCCGGGGATAGGTATGGCTACACCTTC
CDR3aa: CASSFGAGDRYGYTF

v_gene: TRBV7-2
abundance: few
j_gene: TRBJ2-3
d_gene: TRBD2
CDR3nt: TGTGCCAGCAGCTTAGTTGGTCTGGGCGGGGGGACAGATACGCAGTATTTT
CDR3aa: CASSLVGLGGGTDTQYF

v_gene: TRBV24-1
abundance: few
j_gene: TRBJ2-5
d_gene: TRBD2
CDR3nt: TGTGCCACCAGTGACGGACTAGCGGGGGCCGGGGAGACCCAGTACTTC
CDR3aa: CATSDGLAGAGETQYF

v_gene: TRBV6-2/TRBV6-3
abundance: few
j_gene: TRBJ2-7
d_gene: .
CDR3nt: TGTGCCAGCAGTTACTCGGGGACCCTCGACTACGAGCAGTACTTC
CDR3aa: CASSYSGTLDYEQYF

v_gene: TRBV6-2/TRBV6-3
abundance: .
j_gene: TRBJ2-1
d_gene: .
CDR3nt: TGTGCCAGCAGTTTCATCGGACTGGCAGACAATGAGCAGTTCTTC
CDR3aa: CASSFIGLADNEQFF

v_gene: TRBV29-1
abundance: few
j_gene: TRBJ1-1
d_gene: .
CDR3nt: TGCAGCGTCGCGATTCAGGGGAGGATGAACACTGAAGCTTTCTTT
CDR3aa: CSVAIQGRMNTEAFF

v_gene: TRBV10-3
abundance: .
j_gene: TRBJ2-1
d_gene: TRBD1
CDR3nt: TGTGCCATCAGTGGGGACAGGGGCCCATACAATGAGCAGTTCTTC
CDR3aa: CAISGDRGPYNEQFF

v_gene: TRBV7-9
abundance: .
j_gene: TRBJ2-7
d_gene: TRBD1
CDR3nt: TGTGCCAGCAGCTTAGTGGGAAACCGGGACAGGGGTCCCTACGAGCAGTACTTC
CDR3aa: CASSLVGNRDRGPYEQYF

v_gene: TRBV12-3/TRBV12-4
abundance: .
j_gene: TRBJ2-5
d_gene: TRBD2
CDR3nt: TGTGCCAGCAGTAGAGGACTAGCGGGAGGGCCTGGGGAGACCCAGTACTTC
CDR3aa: CASSRGLAGGPGETQYF

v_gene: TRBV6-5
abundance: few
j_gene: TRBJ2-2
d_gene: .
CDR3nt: TGTGCCAGCAGTCATCCGGCCGGGGAGCTGTTTTTT
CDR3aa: CASSHPAGELFF

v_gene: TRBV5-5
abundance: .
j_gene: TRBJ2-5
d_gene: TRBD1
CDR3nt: TGTGCCAGCAGCCCGACGACAGGGGGAAAAGAGACCCAGTACTTC
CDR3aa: CASSPTTGGKETQYF

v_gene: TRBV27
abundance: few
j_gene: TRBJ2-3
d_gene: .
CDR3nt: TGTGCCAGCAGTTTTTATAGGGCAGATACGCAGTATTTT
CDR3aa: CASSFYRADTQYF

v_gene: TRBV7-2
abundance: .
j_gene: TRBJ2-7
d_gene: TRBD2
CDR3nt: TGTGCCAGCAGCTTAAGCCGACTAGCGGGATACGAGCAGTACTTC
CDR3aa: CASSLSRLAGYEQYF

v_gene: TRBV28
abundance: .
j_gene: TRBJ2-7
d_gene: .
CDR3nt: TGTGCCAGCAGTCGCCGGGACAGGACTAGCTCCTACGAGCAGTACTTC
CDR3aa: CASSRRDRTSSYEQYF

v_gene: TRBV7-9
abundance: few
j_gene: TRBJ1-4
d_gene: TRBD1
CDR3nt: TGTGCCAGCAGCCGGGGACAGCTAAATCGTAATGAAAAACTGTTTTTT
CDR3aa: CASSRGQLNRNEKLFF

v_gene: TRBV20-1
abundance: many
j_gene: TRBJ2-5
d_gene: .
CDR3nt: TGCAGTGCCGGTGCGAACCTTCAAGAGACCCAGTACTTC
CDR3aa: CSAGANLQETQYF

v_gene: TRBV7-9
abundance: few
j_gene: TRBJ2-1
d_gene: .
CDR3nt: TGTGCCAGCAGCCTAGGGGGGGCCGGGCCGACCCACAATGAGCAGTTCTTC
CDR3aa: CASSLGGAGPTHNEQFF

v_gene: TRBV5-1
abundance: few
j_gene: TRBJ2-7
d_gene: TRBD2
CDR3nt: TGCGCCAGCAGCTTGGGCCCCCCTAGCGGGGCTACCTACGAGCAGTACTTC
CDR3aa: CASSLGPPSGATYEQYF

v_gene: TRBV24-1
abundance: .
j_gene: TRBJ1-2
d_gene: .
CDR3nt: TGTGCCACCAGTGATCCGTTAGTTAATGGCTACACCTTC
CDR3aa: CATSDPLVNGYTF

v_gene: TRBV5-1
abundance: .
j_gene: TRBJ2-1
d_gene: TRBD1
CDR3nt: TGCGCCAGCAGCGGGACAGGGCTTCATGAGCAGTTCTTC
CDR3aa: CASSGTGLHEQFF

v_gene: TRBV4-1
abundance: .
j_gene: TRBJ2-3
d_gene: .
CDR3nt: TGCGCCAGCAGCCCCTTGGGGCACACGGATACGCAGTATTTT
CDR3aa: CASSPLGHTDTQYF

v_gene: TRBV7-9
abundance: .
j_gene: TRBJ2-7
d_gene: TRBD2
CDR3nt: TGTGCCAGCAGCCTGACTAGCGGGGTCACCTACGAGCAGTACTTC
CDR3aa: CASSLTSGVTYEQYF

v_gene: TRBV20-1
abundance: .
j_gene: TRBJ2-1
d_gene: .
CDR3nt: TGCAGTGCTAGAGGCCCAGGGCGGCAGTTCTTC
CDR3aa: CSARGPGRQFF

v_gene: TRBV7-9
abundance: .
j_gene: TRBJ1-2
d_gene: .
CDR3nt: TGTGCCAGCAGCTTAGGCCAAGGGTCGGTAGGCTACACCTTC
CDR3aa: CASSLGQGSVGYTF

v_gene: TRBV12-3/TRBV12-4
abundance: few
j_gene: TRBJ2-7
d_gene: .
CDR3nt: TGTGCCAGCAGTTTAATGAGCTCCTACGAGCAGTACTTC
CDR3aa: CASSLMSSYEQYF

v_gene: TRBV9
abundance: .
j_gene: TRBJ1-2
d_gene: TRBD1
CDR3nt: TGTGCCAGCAGCCCCGGGACAGGCCCCTATGGCTACACCTTC
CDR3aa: CASSPGTGPYGYTF

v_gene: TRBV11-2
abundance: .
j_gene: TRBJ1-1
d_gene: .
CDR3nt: TGTGCCAGCAGCTTTTTCTCCAGGTTCGACGTAGCTTTCTTT
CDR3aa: CASSFFSRFDVAFF

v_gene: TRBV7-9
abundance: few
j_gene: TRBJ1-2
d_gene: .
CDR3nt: TGTGCCAGCAGCTACCACAGGGAAGGCTACACCTTC
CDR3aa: CASSYHREGYTF

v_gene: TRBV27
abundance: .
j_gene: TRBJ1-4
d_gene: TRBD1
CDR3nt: TGTGCCAGCAGTTTTAAGGGGACAGGGGCGTATGAAAAACTGTTTTTT
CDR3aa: CASSFKGTGAYEKLFF

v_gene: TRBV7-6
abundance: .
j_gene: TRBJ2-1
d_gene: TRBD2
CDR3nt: TGTGCCAGCAGCTCGACTAGCGGGGGATTTAATGAGCAGTTCTTC
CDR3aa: CASSSTSGGFNEQFF

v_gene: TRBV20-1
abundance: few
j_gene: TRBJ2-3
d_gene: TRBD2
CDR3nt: TGCAGTGCTAGCAAGAAGGGACTAGCGGGGACAGATACGCAGTATTTT
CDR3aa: CSASKKGLAGTDTQYF